This T cell receptor (beta chain) comes out of a study of molecular identifiers for immune sequencing clone quantification (dated by TCRdb to the late 2010s). With respect to the entire study: For a replicate experiment, RNA from 20,000 or 100,000 naive CD8 T cells was divided into five aliquots, of which four were sequenced. The study was a methods study using CD8 T cells to benchmark molecular-identifier clustering-based TCR repertoire sequencing (MIDCIRS) and TCR RNA copy counting. Overall study outcomes, separate from this receptor: Modeling estimated about 3 recovered TCR RNA copies per cell, compared with approximately 10 by digital PCR, which implies around 30% capture efficiency. Even against a background of 800,000 to 1,000,000 naive CD8 T cells, spiked-in Jurkat TCR RNA amounting to a single cell's worth was reported to be detectable. When barcode sub-clustering was omitted, TCR diversity was inflated by chimeric consensus sequences, with chimeras reaching as high as 47%. In CMV-specific effector cells, clones with more than 20 RNA copies contained over 99% of molecules, whereas in naive cells such clones contained under 1% of molecules. The naive libraries included spiked-in Jurkat TCR RNA (under eleven copies' worth), and this Jurkat TCR RNA is not part of the donor repertoire. Highly expanded clone sizes could be underestimated because identical TCR molecules may share a barcode.

Libraries of naive CD8 T cells were built from anywhere between about 19,000 and 1,100,000 sorted cells, with 10%, 30% or 50% of the purified RNA used. Naive CD8 T cells were FACS-sorted as CD8+CD4-CCR7+CD45RA+ on a BD FACSAria II into RLT Plus buffer. To test detection sensitivity, Jurkat RNA equal to approximately ten TCR copies was added to samples of about 19,000-1,100,000 naive CD8 T cells. Enrichment of CD8 T cells was done with RosetteSep CD8+ T Cell Enrichment Cocktail plus Ficoll-Paque, and ACK red cell lysis came afterward. The library was generated by PCR. The run used an Illumina HiSeq 4000. Preparation of bulk TCR libraries followed a previously described approach, with the TCR primers listed in Table S5. Total RNA was purified with the Qiagen AllPrep DNA/RNA kit. Reads from multiple sequencing runs of the same library were pooled before analysis. As for the authors' bioinformatics: Only reads with exact TCR constant sequence were kept, trimmed to 150 nt, and grouped by their 12-nt molecular barcodes. Within each barcode group, reads were sub-clustered at a 15% Levenshtein threshold, and quality-weighted consensus sequences were built per RNA molecule. Non-functional sequences were excluded, and lower-count sequences lying one edit away from another sequence were also excluded. Based on fitting two negative binomial distributions, any barcode sub-cluster with under 20% of the maximum read count was discarded. Using fastp trimming at Q25 and MiXCR clonotype assembly, TCRdb reanalyzed the public sequencing data and kept in-frame beta chains. Identical CDR3 protein sequences are pooled into one entry, listed with their most common genes and DNA. The V and J calls follow TCRdb's processing rather than the paper's. The sample table contains 400,000 to 600,000 distinct CDR3 sequences; only one count was recorded for roughly a fifth of them. The ten largest clonotypes hold about 0.78% of the sample.

V is clipped by 2 bases and J by 5 bases, and the sequence between their germline boundaries is 12 bases long. The CDR3 contains 14 residues, cysteine and phenylalanine counted. Only CDR3 DNA is held: 42 bases, read in frame from base 1. The germline V gene supplies CDR1 KGHDR and CDR2 SFDVKD. This clonotype showed up many times. Its antigen is not yet known. Per-base quality was not reported, and no clone a single base away is much larger than it. This chain is built from TRBV24-1 and TRBJ2-7, with no confidently assigned D gene. The source material was naive CD8+ T cells from blood, with Jurkat cell RNA spiked in. The cell subset or site tag for this specimen amounts to: FACS-sorted CD8+CD4-CCR7+CD45RA+ naive T cells. The receptor comes from a human donor in good health. Some libraries in this study had Jurkat cell RNA spiked in. The CDR3 reads as follows: CATSDSSFGDEQYF. The bases are TGTGCCACCAGTGATTCCAGCTTTGGGGACGAGCAGTACTTC.